One TCR beta chain is described in this entry. This entry belongs to a study of blood T cell repertoires in COVID-19. Original processing notes: Quantification of nucleated cells was approximated via reference gene primer amplification. Using immunoSEQ multiplex PCR, the repertoire was profiled, and TCRdb retains in-frame clones only, with some absent. The DNA gave D and trimming, while V, J and clone size come from that table. The data hold about 370,000 clones, with 75% to 90% observed a single time. The germline CDR1 and CDR2 sequences are SGHTA and FQGNSA. The V gene end was trimmed by 5 bases and the J gene end by 5 bases; junction bases not matched to a gene: 7. CDR3 length equals 14 residues.

This TCR derives from a man younger than 35 who had recovered from COVID-19. The genes are TRBV7-2 and TRBJ1-1, with 8 bases that match TRBD1. The sequencing sample was made of PBMCs or T cells enriched from blood (not recorded which). The CDR3 region has the DNA TGTGCCAGCAGCGACCAGGGGGCGCGGACTGAAGCTTTCTTT. Amino acids: CASSDQGARTEAFF.